The 25 T cell receptor beta chains given below trace back to one sample, sequenced in a study of blood T cell repertoires in COVID-19. Measured with immunoSEQ multiplex PCR; TCRdb has only the in-frame clones, and not every one. This table holds 83,000 or so clones, more than 85% found once. The sample was peripheral blood. These receptors all stem from a man older than 75 with active or convalescent COVID-19.

The chain recombines TRBV5-1 with TRBJ2-5, with a possible D match to TRBD1 (5 bases). The V gene's germline CDR1 is SGHRS and CDR2 YFSETQ. V was trimmed by 0 bases and J by 5 bases, leaving 11 bases between them. The CDR3 contains 14 residues. CDR3 sequence reads: CASSLGAGMETQYF. The DNA for the CDR3 is TGCGCCAGCAGCTTGGGAGCAGGGATGGAGACCCAGTACTTC.

This chain joins TRBV28 and TRBJ2-7; possible D gene TRBD1, 5 bases. V was pared by 4 bases and J by 7 bases, with 26 bases between. This CDR3 spans 17 amino acids. Germline-derived CDR1 and CDR2 are MDHEN and SYDVKM. The CDR3 sequence: CASSSFHRPEFYAEQYV. CDR3 DNA sequence: TGTGCCAGCAGTTCATTTCACAGGCCCGAATTCTACGCGGAGCAGTACGTC.

The gene calls are TRBV5-6 and TRBJ1-6, with TRBD1 matching 9 bases. Trimming cost V 1 base and J 7 bases; bases outside gene matches: 6. The germline V gene has CDR1 SGHDT and CDR2 YYEEEE. The CDR3 consists of 16 residues. The CDR3 DNA is TGTGCCAGCAGCTTGCGCGGGACAGGGATGAATTCACCCCTCCACTTT. Translating it yields CASSLRGTGMNSPLHF.

This chain connects TRBV25-1 to TRBJ2-1, with TRBD1 as a possible D gene (5 bases). The V gene's germline CDR1 is MGHDK and CDR2 SYGVNS. The CDR3 has 16 amino acids. Trimming shortened V by 5 bases and J by 4 bases, and 18 bases separated the two germline ends. CDR3 sequence reads: CASSLPGASLYNEQFF. The CDR3 DNA reads TGTGCCAGCAGTCTGCCTGGGGCTAGTCTATACAATGAGCAGTTCTTC.

The V call is TRBV5-4, the J call TRBJ1-6; 7 bases fit TRBD1. Trimming took 3 bases from V and 0 from J; bases not matched to a gene: 12. CDR3 length: 19 amino acids. The germline gives CDR1 SGHNT, CDR2 YYREEE (reference sequence). CDR3 residues: CASSYRINRGGSYNSPLHF. The CDR3 DNA reads as TGTGCCAGCAGCTACCGAATAAACAGGGGAGGCTCCTATAATTCACCCCTCCACTTT.

The rearrangement links TRBV11-3 to TRBJ2-1; weak D call: TRBD1 (5 bases). CDR3 size: 14 residues. Germline assignment: CDR1 SGHNT and CDR2 YENEEA. Trimming removed 1 base from V and 9 bases from J, with 13 bases in between. The CDR3 bases are TGTGCCAGCAGCTTAGGGGGCCTTACGGGTGAGCAGTTCTTC. The encoded protein is CASSLGGLTGEQFF.

This clone was observed a single time. This chain uses TRBV27 with TRBJ2-7; D is ambiguous. Trimming pared 3 bases from V and 7 bases from J, leaving 10 bases between. The CDR3 extends over 12 amino acids. CDR1 and CDR2 from the germline V gene are MNHEY and SMNVEV (reference sequence). The CDR3 DNA follows: TGTGCCAGCAGTTTGTCCCCCGGGGAGCAGTACGTC. Its protein is CASSLSPGEQYV.

CDR3 in DNA: TGTGCCAGCAGTGTAGTGCTAGCCCAAGAGACCCAGTACTTC. This gives the protein CASSVVLAQETQYF. The rearrangement uses TRBV2 and TRBJ2-5; D perhaps matches TRBD2 (5 bases). The V gene's germline CDR1 is SNHLY and CDR2 FYNNEI. The V gene lost 4 bases and the J gene lost 1 base, with 10 bases spanning the gap. This CDR3 has 14 amino acids. Full variable domain (outside the CDR3, taken from reference TRBV2 and TRBJ2-5): EPEVTQTPSHQVTQMGQEVILRCVPISNHLYFYWYRQILGQKVEFLVSFYNNEISEKSEIFDDQFSVERPDGSNFTLKIRSTKLEDSAMYFCASSVVLAQETQYFGPGTRLLVL.

The chain carries TRBV9 and TRBJ2-7; no firm D call. The CDR3 contains 16 residues. The germline V gene encodes CDR1 SGDLS and CDR2 YYNGEE. The V gene lost 4 bases and the J gene lost 6 bases, with 23 bases spanning the gap. The CDR3 spells CASSIEGSVTTSEQYV. The CDR3 DNA is TGTGCCAGCAGCATCGAAGGAAGCGTGACGACCTCCGAGCAGTACGTC.

This clone was picked up a small number of times. The rearrangement uses TRBV30 and TRBJ2-6; D uncertain. CDR1 and CDR2 (germline): GTSNPN, SVGIG (reference sequence). This CDR3 has 15 amino acids. Trimming shortened V by 1 base and J by 2 bases, and 9 bases separated the two germline ends. The CDR3, as DNA: TGTGCCTGGAGTGACAGTCTTGCTGGGGCCAACGTCCTGACTTTC. Residues: CAWSDSLAGANVLTF.

This clone has more than one count but fewer than ten. The rearrangement joins TRBV6-5 to TRBJ2-3; D may be TRBD1 (6 bases). The CDR3 sequence is 14 residues long. Germline CDR1 is MNHEY and CDR2 is SVGAGI. Trimming took off 6 bases at V and 0 bases at J, with 10 bases between the two ends. CDR3 residues: CASRKQGSTDTQYF. The CDR3 bases are TGTGCCAGCAGAAAACAGGGTAGCACAGATACGCAGTATTTT.

The DNA of the CDR3 is TGTGCCAGCAGTGAAAGGGGACTAGCGGGAGGGAGGGAGCAGTACGTC. Its translation: CASSERGLAGGREQYV. The V call is TRBV2, the J call TRBJ2-7, with 16 bases identical to TRBD2. This CDR3 is built from 16 residues. In germline, CDR1 is SNHLY, CDR2 FYNNEI. V lost 2 bases and J lost 7; bases outside the gene matches: 5.

The count of this clone is one. DNA for the CDR3: TGCGCCAGCACTCTGGGACAGGGCTCAAACTCTGGAAACACCATATATTTT. This codes for CASTLGQGSNSGNTIYF. This chain links TRBV23-1 with TRBJ1-3, with 9 bases identical to TRBD1. TRBV23-1 is recorded as an ORF, its role being uncertain. This CDR3 is built from 17 residues. The trim removed 7 bases at V and 0 bases at J, leaving 10 bases unmatched.

A single count supports this clone. V is TRBV7-8 and J is TRBJ1-5, with D uncertain. CDR1 is SGHVS, CDR2 FQNEAQ, per germline. V was clipped by 1 base and J by 0 bases, with 13 bases between them. This CDR3 has 17 amino acids. The CDR3 reads CASSLGGHPYSNQPQHF. The CDR3 DNA reads as TGTGCCAGCAGCTTAGGAGGGCATCCTTATAGCAATCAGCCCCAGCATTTT.

The chain couples TRBV5-1 to TRBJ1-6; D is unclear. Germline assignment: CDR1 SGHRS and CDR2 YFSETQ. Trimming stripped 0 bases from V and 9 bases from J, with 13 bases between. The CDR3 runs 15 residues. CDR3 amino acids: CASSLDTGSSSPLHF. CDR3 nucleotides: TGCGCCAGCAGCTTGGATACGGGGTCTAGTTCACCCCTCCACTTT.

The chain employs TRBV29-1 and TRBJ1-2; D gene ambiguous. CDR3 length: 12 amino acids. Trimming took off 6 bases at V and 8 bases at J, with 16 bases between the two ends. The germline gives CDR1 SQVTM, CDR2 ANQGSEA. The DNA for the CDR3 is TGCAGCGTAGAAATTCCCTCGAGGGGCTACACCTTC. Amino acid sequence: CSVEIPSRGYTF.

V and J are TRBV18 and TRBJ1-1, with TRBD1 matching 8 bases. After removal of 2 bases from V and 3 bases from J, the junction contained 5 bases not matched to a gene. The CDR3 length is 15 residues. The germline gives CDR1 KGHSH, CDR2 LQKENI. CDR3 nucleotide sequence: TGTGCCAGCTCACCAGGACAGGGCTACGACACTGAAGCTTTCTTT. Amino acid sequence: CASSPGQGYDTEAFF. Drawing the rest from reference TRBV18 and TRBJ1-1, the complete variable domain is NAGVMQNPRHLVRRRGQEARLRCSPMKGHSHVYWYRQLPEEGLKFMVYLQKENIIDESGMPKERFSAEFPKEGPSILRIQQVVRGDSAAYFCASSPGQGYDTEAFFGQGTRLTVV.

The V call is TRBV28, the J call TRBJ1-5; 9 bases match TRBD1. Trimming at V came to 6 bases and at J to 0 bases, leaving 3 bases not matched to a gene. The CDR3 has 15 residues. CDR1 MDHEN and CDR2 SYDVKM come from the germline V gene. CDR3: CASRTGGTSNQPQHF. The CDR3 DNA is TGTGCCAGCAGAACAGGGGGCACTAGCAATCAGCCCCAGCATTTT.

This chain connects TRBV19 to TRBJ1-2; a possible D gene is TRBD1 (5 bases). CDR1 is LNHDA and CDR2 is SQIVND in the germline V gene (reference sequence). The CDR3 has 13 amino acids. Trimming took 4 bases from V and 8 from J, leaving 14 bases between them. The CDR3 loop reads CASSTSRDSGYTF. CDR3 nucleotides: TGTGCCAGTAGTACTTCCCGGGACTCGGGCTACACCTTC.

The chain recombines TRBV11-3 with TRBJ1-2; 8 bases are shared with TRBD1. Germline CDR1 is SGHNT and CDR2 is YENEEA. The CDR3 covers 13 residues. V lost 5 bases to trimming and J lost 4 bases; unmatched junction nucleotides: 3. CDR3 amino acids: CASSIGQGYGYTF. The CDR3 DNA is TGTGCCAGCAGCATCGGACAGGGCTATGGCTACACCTTC.

The chain recombines TRBV25-1 with TRBJ2-1, with a possible D match to TRBD1 (6 bases). Trimming took off 4 bases at V and 4 bases at J, with 11 bases between the two ends. Germline-derived CDR1 and CDR2 are MGHDK and SYGVNS. The CDR3 loop spans 14 amino acids. The chain's CDR3 is CASSVTGLYNEQFF. As DNA, the CDR3 is TGTGCCAGCAGTGTGACAGGCCTATACAATGAGCAGTTCTTC.

The gene calls are TRBV5-1 and TRBJ1-4; 10 bases line up with TRBD1. Per the germline V gene, CDR1 is SGHRS and CDR2 is YFSETQ. V gave up 4 bases and J gave up 5 bases; unmatched junction bases: 5. There are 15 residues in the CDR3. CDR3 sequence reads: CASSGTGAANEKLFF. The CDR3 bases are TGCGCCAGCAGCGGGACAGGGGCGGCAAATGAAAAACTGTTTTTT.

The V and J genes are TRBV29-1 and TRBJ1-5, with TRBD1 matching 9 bases. Germline assignment: CDR1 SQVTM and CDR2 ANQGSEA. J lost 2 bases, V lost 6 bases, and 8 bases had no gene match. This CDR3 has 15 residues. CDR3 sequence reads: CSVQQGAGGNQPQHF. The CDR3 DNA reads TGCAGCGTGCAACAGGGGGCGGGGGGCAATCAGCCCCAGCATTTT. Based on the CDR3 plus reference TRBV29-1 and TRBJ1-5, the full variable domain is SAVISQKPSRDICQRGTSLTIQCQVDSQVTMMFWYRQQPGQSLTLIATANQGSEATYESGFVIDKFPISRPNLTFSTLTVSNMSPEDSSIYLCSVQQGAGGNQPQHFGDGTRLSIL.

The chain employs TRBV28 and TRBJ1-1, with D hard to call. Per the germline V gene, CDR1 is MDHEN and CDR2 is SYDVKM. CDR3 size: 14 residues. The germline V and J ends were trimmed by 5 bases and 4 bases, with 14 bases remaining between them. The CDR3 loop reads CASSAGRRGTEAFF. In DNA form, the CDR3 reads TGTGCCAGCAGTGCCGGACGGCGGGGCACTGAAGCTTTCTTT. Full variable domain (rest looked up from reference TRBV28 and TRBJ1-1): DVKVTQSSRYLVKRTGEKVFLECVQDMDHENMFWYRQDPGLGLRLIYFSYDVKMKEKGDIPEGYSVSREKKERFSLILESASTNQTSMYLCASSAGRRGTEAFFGQGTRLTVV.

The J gene is TRBJ1-6, the V gene TRBV30; D is perhaps TRBD1 (6 bases). V was clipped by 4 bases and J by 7 bases, with 11 bases between them. CDR1 is GTSNPN, CDR2 SVGIG, per germline (reference sequence). The CDR3 has 13 amino acids. This CDR3 reads CAWTRTDNSPLHF. CDR3 DNA: TGTGCCTGGACCAGGACAGACAATTCACCCCTCCACTTT.